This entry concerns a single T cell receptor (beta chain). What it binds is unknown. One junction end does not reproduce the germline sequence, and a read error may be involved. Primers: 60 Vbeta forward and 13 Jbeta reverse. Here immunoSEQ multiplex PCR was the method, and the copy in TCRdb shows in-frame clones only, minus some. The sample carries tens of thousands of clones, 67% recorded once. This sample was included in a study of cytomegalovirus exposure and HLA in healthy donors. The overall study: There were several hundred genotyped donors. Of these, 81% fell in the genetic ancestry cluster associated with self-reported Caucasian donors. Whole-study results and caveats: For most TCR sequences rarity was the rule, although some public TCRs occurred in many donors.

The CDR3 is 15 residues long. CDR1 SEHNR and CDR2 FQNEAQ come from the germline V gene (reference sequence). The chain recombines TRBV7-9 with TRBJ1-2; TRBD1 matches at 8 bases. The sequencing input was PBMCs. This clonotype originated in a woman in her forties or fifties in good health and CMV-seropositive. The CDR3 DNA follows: TGTTCCAGCAGCCCACCCGGACAGGGTAGTTTAGGCTACACCTTC. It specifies CSSSPPGQGSLGYTF.